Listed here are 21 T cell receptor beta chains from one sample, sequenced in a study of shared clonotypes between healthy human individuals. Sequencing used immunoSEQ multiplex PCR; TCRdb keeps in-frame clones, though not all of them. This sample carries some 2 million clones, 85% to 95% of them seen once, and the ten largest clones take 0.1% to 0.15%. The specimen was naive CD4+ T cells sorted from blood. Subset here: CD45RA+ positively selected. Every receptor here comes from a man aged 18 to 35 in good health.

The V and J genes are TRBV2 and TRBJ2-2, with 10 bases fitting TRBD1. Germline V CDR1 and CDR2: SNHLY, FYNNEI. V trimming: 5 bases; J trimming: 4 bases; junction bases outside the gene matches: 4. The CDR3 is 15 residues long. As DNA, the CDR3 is TGTGCCAGCAGTCGACAGGGGGCGACCACCGGGGAGCTGTTTTTT. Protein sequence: CASSRQGATTGELFF.

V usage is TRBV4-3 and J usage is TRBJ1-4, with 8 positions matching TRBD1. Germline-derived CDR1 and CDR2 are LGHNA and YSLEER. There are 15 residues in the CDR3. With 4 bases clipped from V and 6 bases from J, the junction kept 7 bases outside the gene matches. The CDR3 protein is CASSPETGVHEKLFF. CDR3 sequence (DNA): TGCGCCAGCAGCCCGGAGACAGGGGTACATGAAAAACTGTTTTTT.

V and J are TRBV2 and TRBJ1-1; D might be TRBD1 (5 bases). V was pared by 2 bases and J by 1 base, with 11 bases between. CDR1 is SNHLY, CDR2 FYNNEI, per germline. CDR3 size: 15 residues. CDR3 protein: CASSEQGRKNTEAFF. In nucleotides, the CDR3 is TGTGCCAGCAGTGAACAGGGACGGAAGAACACTGAAGCTTTCTTT.

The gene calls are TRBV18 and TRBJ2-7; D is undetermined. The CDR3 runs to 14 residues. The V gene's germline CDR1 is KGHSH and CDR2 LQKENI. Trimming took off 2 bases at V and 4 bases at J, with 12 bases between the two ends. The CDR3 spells CASSPATDTYEQYF. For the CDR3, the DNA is TGTGCCAGCTCACCAGCGACCGACACATACGAGCAGTACTTC.

This chain's CDR3 is CASSASGQNTGELFF. CDR3 DNA sequence: TGTGCCAGCAGCGCCTCAGGACAGAACACCGGGGAGCTGTTTTTT. The chain recombines TRBV5-4 with TRBJ2-2, with D tentatively TRBD1 (5 bases). The germline CDR1 and CDR2 sequences are SGHNT and YYREEE (reference sequence). The V end lost 4 bases, the J end lost 1 base, and 11 bases lay between the germline ends. CDR3 length: 15 residues.

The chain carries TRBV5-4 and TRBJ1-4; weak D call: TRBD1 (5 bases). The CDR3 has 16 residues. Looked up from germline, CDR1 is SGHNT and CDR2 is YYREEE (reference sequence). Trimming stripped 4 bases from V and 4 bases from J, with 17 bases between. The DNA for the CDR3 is TGTGCCAGCAGCCCGTCGGCCGGGGCTGATAATGAAAAACTGTTTTTT. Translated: CASSPSAGADNEKLFF.

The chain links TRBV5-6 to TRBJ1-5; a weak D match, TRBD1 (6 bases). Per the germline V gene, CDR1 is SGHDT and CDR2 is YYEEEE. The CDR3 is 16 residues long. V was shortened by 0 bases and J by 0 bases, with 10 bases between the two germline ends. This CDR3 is CASSLVNRDSNQPQHF. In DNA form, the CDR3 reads TGTGCCAGCAGCTTGGTGAACAGGGATAGCAATCAGCCCCAGCATTTT.

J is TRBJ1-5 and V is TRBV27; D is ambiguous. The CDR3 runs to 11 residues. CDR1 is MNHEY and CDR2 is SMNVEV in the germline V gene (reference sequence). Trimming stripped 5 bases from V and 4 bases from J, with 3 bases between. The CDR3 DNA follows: TGTGCCAGCAGTGCTAATCAGCCCCAGCATTTT. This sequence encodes CASSANQPQHF.

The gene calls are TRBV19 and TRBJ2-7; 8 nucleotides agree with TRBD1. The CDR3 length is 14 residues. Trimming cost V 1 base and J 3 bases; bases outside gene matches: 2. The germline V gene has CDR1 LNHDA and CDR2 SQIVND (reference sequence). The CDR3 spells CASSIAQGVYEQYF. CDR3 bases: TGTGCCAGTAGTATAGCACAGGGGGTCTACGAGCAGTACTTC.

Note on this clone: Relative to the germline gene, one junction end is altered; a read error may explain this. The CDR3 is CVSGTPGQAASPLHF. The CDR3, as DNA: TGTGTCAGCGGAACACCGGGACAGGCCGCTTCACCCCTCCACTTT. The gene calls are TRBV2 and TRBJ1-6; TRBD1 matches at 8 bases. CDR1 and CDR2 from the germline V gene are SNHLY and FYNNEI. CDR3 length: 15 amino acids.

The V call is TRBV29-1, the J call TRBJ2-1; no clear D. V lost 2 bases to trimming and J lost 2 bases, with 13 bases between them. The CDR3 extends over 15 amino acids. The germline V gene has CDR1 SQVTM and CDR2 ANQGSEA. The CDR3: CSVEYEGEPYNEQFF. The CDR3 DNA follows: TGCAGCGTTGAATACGAAGGAGAGCCCTACAATGAGCAGTTCTTC.

The CDR3 DNA reads TGCGCCAGCAGCCCCGGGGGACTCCGGGGAAAGGTGACCCAGTACTTC. Translating gives CASSPGGLRGKVTQYF. The V call is TRBV4-1, the J call TRBJ2-5; possible D gene TRBD2, 6 bases. The CDR3 covers 16 residues. V gave up 4 bases and J gave up 7 bases, with 22 bases separating them. CDR1 and CDR2 (germline): MGHRA, YSYEKL.

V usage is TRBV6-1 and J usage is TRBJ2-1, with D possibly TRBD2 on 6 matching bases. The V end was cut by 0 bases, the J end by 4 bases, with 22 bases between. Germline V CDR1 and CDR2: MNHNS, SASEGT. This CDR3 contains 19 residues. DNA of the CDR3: TGTGCCAGCAGTGAAGCGCTTCGGAGGGCAGCGGCCCTATACAATGAGCAGTTCTTC. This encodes CASSEALRRAAALYNEQFF.

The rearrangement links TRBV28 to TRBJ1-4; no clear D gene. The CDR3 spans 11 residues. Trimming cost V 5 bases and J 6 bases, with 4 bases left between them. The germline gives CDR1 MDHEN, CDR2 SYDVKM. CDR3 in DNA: TGTGCCAGCAGTCTATATGAAAAACTGTTTTTT. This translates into CASSLYEKLFF.

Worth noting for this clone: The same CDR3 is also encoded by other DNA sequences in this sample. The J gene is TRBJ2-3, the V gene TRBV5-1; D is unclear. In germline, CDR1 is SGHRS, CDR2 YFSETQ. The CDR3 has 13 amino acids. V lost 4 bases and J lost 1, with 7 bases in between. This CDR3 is CASSLGGTDTQYF. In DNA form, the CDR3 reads TGCGCCAGCAGCCTTGGGGGCACAGATACGCAGTATTTT.

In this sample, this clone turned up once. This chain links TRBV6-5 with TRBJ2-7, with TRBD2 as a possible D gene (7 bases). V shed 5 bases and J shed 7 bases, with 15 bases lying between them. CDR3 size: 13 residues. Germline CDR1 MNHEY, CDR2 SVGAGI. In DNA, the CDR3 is TGTGCCAGCAGTGGCTCCGGGGGGCGTGAGCAGTACTTC. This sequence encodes CASSGSGGREQYF.

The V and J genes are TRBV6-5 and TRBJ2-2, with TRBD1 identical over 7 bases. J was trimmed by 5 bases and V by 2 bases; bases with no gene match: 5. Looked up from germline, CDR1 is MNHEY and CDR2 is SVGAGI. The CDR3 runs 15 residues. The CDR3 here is CASSYDRVRTGELFF. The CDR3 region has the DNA TGTGCCAGCAGTTACGACAGGGTACGGACCGGGGAGCTGTTTTTT.

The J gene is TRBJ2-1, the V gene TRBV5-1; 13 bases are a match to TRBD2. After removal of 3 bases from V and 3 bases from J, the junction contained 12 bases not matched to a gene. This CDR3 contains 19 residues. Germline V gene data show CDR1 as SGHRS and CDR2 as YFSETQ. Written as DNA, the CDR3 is TGCGCCAGCAGCTGGGGACTAGCGGGGAAGGCCTATAACTACAATGAGCAGTTCTTC. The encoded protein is CASSWGLAGKAYNYNEQFF.

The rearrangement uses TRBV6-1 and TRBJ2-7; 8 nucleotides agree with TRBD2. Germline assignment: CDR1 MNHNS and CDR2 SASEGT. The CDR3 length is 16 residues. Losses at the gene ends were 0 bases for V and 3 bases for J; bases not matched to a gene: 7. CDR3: CASSEATPGTSYEQYF. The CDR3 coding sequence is TGTGCCAGCAGTGAAGCGACCCCCGGGACTAGCTACGAGCAGTACTTC.

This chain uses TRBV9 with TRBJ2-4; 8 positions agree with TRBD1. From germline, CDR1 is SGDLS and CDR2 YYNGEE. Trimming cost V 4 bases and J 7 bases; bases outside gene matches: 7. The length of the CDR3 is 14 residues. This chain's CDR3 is CASSSQGARNIQYF. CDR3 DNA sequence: TGTGCCAGCAGCTCTCAGGGGGCGCGGAACATTCAGTACTTC.

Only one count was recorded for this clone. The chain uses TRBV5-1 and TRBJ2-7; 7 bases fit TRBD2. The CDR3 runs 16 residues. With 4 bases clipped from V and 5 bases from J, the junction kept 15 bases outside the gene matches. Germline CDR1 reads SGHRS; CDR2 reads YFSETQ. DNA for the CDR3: TGCGCCAGCAGCGGATCGGAAAGGGAGGGAGGCCACGAGCAGTACTTC. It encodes CASSGSEREGGHEQYF.